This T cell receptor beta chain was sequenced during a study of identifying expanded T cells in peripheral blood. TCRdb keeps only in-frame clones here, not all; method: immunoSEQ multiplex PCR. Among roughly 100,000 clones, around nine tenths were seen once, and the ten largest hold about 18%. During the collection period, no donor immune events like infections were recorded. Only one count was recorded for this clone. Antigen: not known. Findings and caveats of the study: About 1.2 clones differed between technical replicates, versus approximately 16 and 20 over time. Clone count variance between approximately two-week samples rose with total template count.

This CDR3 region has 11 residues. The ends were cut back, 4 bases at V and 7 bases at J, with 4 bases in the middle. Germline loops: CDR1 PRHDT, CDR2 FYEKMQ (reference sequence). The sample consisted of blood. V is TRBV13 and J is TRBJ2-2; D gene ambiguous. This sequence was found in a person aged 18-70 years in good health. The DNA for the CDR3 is TGTGCCAGCAGCTATCTCGGGGAGCTGTTTTTT. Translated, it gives CASSYLGELFF.